The 17 T cell receptor beta chains presented below share a single source sample, sequenced in a study of T-cell reconstitution after alpha-beta-depleted transplantation in children. TCRbeta library preparation incorporated unique molecular identifiers. TCRdb itself ran the PCR reads through MiXCR, one entry per CDR3 protein. The sample lists 500,000 to 600,000 distinct CDR3 sequences; 25% to 30% were seen once. Sample: PBMCs, taken before TCRalphabeta/CD19-depleted stem cell transplant. Receptors originate from a boy less than two years old with Wiskott-Aldrich syndrome, due to receive a stem cell transplant.

The genes are TRBV5-1 and TRBJ2-5; D perhaps matches TRBD1 (6 bases). CDR1 is SGHRS and CDR2 is YFSETQ in the germline V gene. V lost 2 bases to trimming and J lost 0 bases, with 20 bases between them. The CDR3 covers 18 residues. CDR3 region: CASSFLGAGVRYQETQYF. CDR3 bases: TGCGCCAGCAGCTTCCTGGGGGCAGGGGTCAGGTACCAAGAGACCCAGTACTTC.

The CDR3 here is CASSLGAGVNTEAFF. The CDR3 nucleotides read TGTGCCAGCAGCTTAGGGGCAGGGGTGAACACTGAAGCTTTCTTT. The chain joins TRBV7-9 to TRBJ1-1; TRBD1 is a possible D gene (6 bases). Between the trimmed V and J ends, which lost 1 base and 0 bases, there was a span of 9 bases. Germline-derived CDR1 and CDR2 are SEHNR and FQNEAQ (reference sequence). The CDR3 totals 15 residues.

This clonotype showed up just a few times. J is TRBJ2-1 and V is TRBV11-2, with TRBD1 identical over 8 bases. CDR3 size: 15 residues. J gave up 8 bases and V 4 bases, and 10 bases lay outside the gene matches. The V gene's germline CDR1 is SGHAT and CDR2 FQNNGV. DNA of the CDR3: TGTGCCAGCAGCTCCCAAAGGACAGGGATCCATGAGCAGTTCTTC. Translated, it gives CASSSQRTGIHEQFF.

The chain joins TRBV5-1 to TRBJ2-5, with TRBD2 identical over 10 bases. This CDR3 contains 14 residues. The ends lost 1 base at V and 5 bases at J; junction bases unmatched: 2. Germline-derived CDR1 and CDR2 are SGHRS and YFSETQ. CDR3 sequence (DNA): TGCGCCAGCAGCTTGATGACTAGCGGGGAGACCCAGTACTTC. Protein: CASSLMTSGETQYF.

This chain joins TRBV5-1 and TRBJ2-7; possible D gene TRBD2, 6 bases. This CDR3 region has 15 residues. V was trimmed by 2 bases and J by 3 bases, leaving 15 bases between them. The germline CDR1 and CDR2 sequences are SGHRS and YFSETQ. The CDR3 nucleotides are TGCGCCAGCAGCTTTCAACTAGCCGGAGACTACGAGCAGTACTTC. This encodes CASSFQLAGDYEQYF.

This clonotype was found a few times. The chain combines TRBV20-1 with TRBJ2-7; TRBD2 agrees at 13 bases. After removal of 6 bases from V and 2 bases from J, the junction contained 1 base not matched to a gene. Germline V lookup: CDR1 DFQATT, CDR2 SNEGSKA (reference sequence). CDR3 size: 13 residues. CDR3 in amino acids: CSAGLAGAYEQYF. The CDR3 DNA follows: TGCAGTGCCGGACTAGCGGGAGCCTACGAGCAGTACTTC.

V gene TRBV28 combines with J gene TRBJ1-1; TRBD1 matches 9 bases. Per the germline V gene, CDR1 is MDHEN and CDR2 is SYDVKM. V lost 5 bases to trimming and J lost 6 bases; unmatched junction nucleotides: 10. This CDR3 is built from 15 residues. The CDR3 region has the DNA TGTGCCAGCAGTCAGAGGACAGGGGTGATGGCTGAAGCTTTCTTT. Its protein product is CASSQRTGVMAEAFF.

This rearrangement joins TRBV5-1 to TRBJ1-2; D gene uncertain. The germline V gene has CDR1 SGHRS and CDR2 YFSETQ. Deletions cut 0 bases from V and 0 bases from J, with 9 bases between. There are 15 residues in the CDR3. The CDR3 sequence: CASSLGDGTNYGYTF. CDR3 nucleotides: TGCGCCAGCAGCTTGGGAGACGGAACTAACTATGGCTACACCTTC.

This clonotype has a handful of counts. V gene TRBV2 combines with J gene TRBJ2-3, with a tentative D call TRBD1 (6 bases). This CDR3 has 15 residues. Trimming took off 7 bases at V and 0 bases at J, with 14 bases between the two ends. CDR1 and CDR2 (germline): SNHLY, FYNNEI. Here the CDR3 DNA reads TGTGCCAGCACCGAACAGGGACCTAGCACAGATACGCAGTATTTT. Translation gives CASTEQGPSTDTQYF.

The chain carries TRBV7-9 and TRBJ1-4, with TRBD1 matching 7 bases. The germline CDR1 and CDR2 sequences are SEHNR and FQNEAQ (reference sequence). This CDR3 is built from 16 residues. Trimming cost V 2 bases and J 5 bases; bases outside gene matches: 8. As DNA, the CDR3 is TGTGCCAGCAGCTTACGTTCTGGACAGGAGAATGAAAAACTGTTTTTT. This codes for CASSLRSGQENEKLFF.

The genes are TRBV2 and TRBJ2-3; no firm D call. The V end lost 7 bases, the J end lost 0 bases, and 11 bases lay between the germline ends. CDR1 SNHLY and CDR2 FYNNEI come from the germline V gene. The CDR3 loop spans 14 amino acids. CDR3 amino acids: CASKWTPSTDTQYF. For the CDR3, the DNA is TGTGCCAGCAAGTGGACCCCCAGCACAGATACGCAGTATTTT.

This chain uses TRBV20-1 with TRBJ2-4; TRBD2 matches at 10 bases. V shed 4 bases, J shed 6 bases, and the junction held 12 bases outside the gene matches. Germline loops: CDR1 DFQATT, CDR2 SNEGSKA (reference sequence). This CDR3 is 16 amino acids long. The CDR3 sequence is CSATQTKLAGLNIQYF. Here the CDR3 DNA reads TGCAGTGCTACCCAAACCAAACTAGCGGGGTTAAACATTCAGTACTTC.

V gene TRBV12-3 or TRBV12-4 combines with J gene TRBJ1-2; D is unresolved. This CDR3 has 13 amino acids. V lost 6 bases and J lost 5, with 13 bases in between. CDR3 sequence reads: CASSGRRSYGYTF. For the CDR3, the DNA is TGTGCCAGCAGCGGACGGAGGTCGTATGGCTACACCTTC.

The genes are TRBV18 and TRBJ2-3; 11 bases are a match to TRBD2. V shed 6 bases and J 7 bases; nucleotides not matched to a gene: 6. Germline V gives CDR1 KGHSH, CDR2 LQKENI. The CDR3 runs to 14 residues. The CDR3 is CASSGLAGANTQYF. CDR3 nucleotide sequence: TGTGCCAGCTCCGGACTAGCGGGTGCTAATACGCAGTATTTT. Using reference TRBV18 and TRBJ2-3 for the parts outside the CDR3, the full variable domain is NAGVMQNPRHLVRRRGQEARLRCSPMKGHSHVYWYRQLPEEGLKFMVYLQKENIIDESGMPKERFSAEFPKEGPSILRIQQVVRGDSAAYFCASSGLAGANTQYFGPGTRLTVL.

This clonotype was found a few times. The rearrangement uses TRBV5-1 and TRBJ2-3; D is perhaps TRBD2 (5 bases). V was pared by 4 bases and J by 4 bases, with 22 bases between. Germline V gives CDR1 SGHRS, CDR2 YFSETQ. CDR3 length equals 17 residues. The CDR3 DNA is TGCGCCAGCAGCCCGTACCGGTTTGGGAGAAACGCAGATACGCAGTATTTT. The encoded protein is CASSPYRFGRNADTQYF.

V gene TRBV5-1 combines with J gene TRBJ2-3; 9 bases map to TRBD2. V was pared by 2 bases and J by 0 bases, with 7 bases of the junction left unmatched. The V gene's germline CDR1 is SGHRS and CDR2 YFSETQ. The CDR3 covers 17 residues. For the CDR3, the DNA is TGCGCCAGCAGCTTATTTGCGGGAGGGCCCAGCACAGATACGCAGTATTTT. It codes for CASSLFAGGPSTDTQYF.

The chain employs TRBV7-9 and TRBJ2-4, with D unclear. Deletions cut 2 bases from V and 5 bases from J, with 16 bases between. Per the germline V gene, CDR1 is SEHNR and CDR2 is FQNEAQ (reference sequence). The CDR3 sequence is 16 residues long. In nucleotides, the CDR3 is TGTGCCAGCAGCTTACCGTACAGTCCTTCGGAAAACATTCAGTACTTC. Translating it yields CASSLPYSPSENIQYF. The full variable domain, completed using reference TRBV7-9 and TRBJ2-4, is DTGVSQNPRHKITKRGQNVTFRCDPISEHNRLYWYRQTLGQGPEFLTYFQNEAQLEKSRLLSDRFSAERPKGSFSTLEIQRTEQGDSAMYLCASSLPYSPSENIQYFGAGTRLSVL.